These 10 T cell receptor beta chains were sequenced from one sample in a study of graft-versus-host responses after intestinal transplantation. Tissue processing of the graft released intraepithelial and lamina propria lymphocytes from it. TCRdb keeps only in-frame clones here, not all; method: immunoSEQ multiplex PCR. Here the sample spans 15,000 to 20,000 clones, roughly 84% being singletons. The source material was ileum tissue, sampled approximately 83 weeks after intestinal transplantation. The receptors come from a human patient who received an intestinal transplant, so some T cells may come from the graft donor.

This clone has just a few counts. V usage is TRBV19 and J usage is TRBJ1-2; 9 bases match TRBD1. Germline lookup yields CDR1 LNHDA and CDR2 SQIVND (reference sequence). The CDR3 contains 15 residues. V lost 6 bases, J lost 4 bases, and 9 bases stayed unmatched. CDR3 amino acids: CASSPMGQGGYGYTF. CDR3 DNA: TGTGCCAGTAGCCCGATGGGACAGGGCGGCTATGGCTACACCTTC.

This clone was found once. The CDR3 sequence is CASSLAGADTQYF. CDR3 coding DNA: TGTGCCAGCAGCTTAGCGGGGGCGGATACGCAGTATTTT. This rearrangement joins TRBV7-8 to TRBJ2-3; TRBD1 might be the D (6 bases). The V end lost 0 bases, the J end lost 6 bases, and 7 bases lay between the germline ends. There are 13 residues in the CDR3. Germline assignment: CDR1 SGHVS and CDR2 FQNEAQ.

The V call is TRBV5-1, the J call TRBJ2-7; no firm D call. V was cut by 0 bases and J by 12 bases, with 19 bases left in between. This CDR3 region has 14 residues. Germline CDR1 is SGHRS and CDR2 is YFSETQ. The CDR3 region is CASSLDSEELMVYF. CDR3 in DNA: TGCGCCAGCAGCTTGGACAGTGAGGAGTTGATGGTGTACTTC.

The rearrangement uses TRBV27 and TRBJ2-1, with 10 bases identical to TRBD2. With V trimmed by 4 bases and J by 1 base, 4 bases remained unmatched. There are 16 residues in the CDR3. Looked up from germline, CDR1 is MNHEY and CDR2 is SMNVEV (reference sequence). CDR3 DNA sequence: TGTGCCAGCAGTTCAGGACTAGCGGCTTCCTACAATGAGCAGTTCTTC. Amino acid sequence: CASSSGLAASYNEQFF.

The rearrangement uses TRBV27 and TRBJ1-5; no clear D. Trimming took 2 bases from V and 2 from J, leaving 7 bases between them. Germline CDR1 and CDR2: MNHEY and SMNVEV (reference sequence). This CDR3 has 14 amino acids. The CDR3 protein is CASSLRLGNQPQHF. The DNA for the CDR3 is TGTGCCAGCAGTTTAAGGTTGGGCAATCAGCCCCAGCATTTT.

The chain carries TRBV7-9 and TRBJ2-3; D may match TRBD1 or TRBD2 (5 bases each). CDR1 and CDR2 from the germline V gene are SEHNR and FQNEAQ (reference sequence). Trimming took 1 base from V and 2 from J, leaving 13 bases between them. The CDR3 consists of 16 residues. The DNA for the CDR3 is TGTGCCAGCAGCTTAGTTAGGGGACGCCCCACAGATACGCAGTATTTT. Its protein is CASSLVRGRPTDTQYF.

This clone was picked up a small number of times. This chain connects TRBV19 to TRBJ2-7; 7 bases match TRBD1. J gave up 3 bases and V 6 bases, and 8 bases lay outside the gene matches. The V gene's germline CDR1 is LNHDA and CDR2 SQIVND (reference sequence). This CDR3 is built from 14 residues. The CDR3 DNA reads as TGTGCCAGTAGCCCCGGGACAGATAACTACGAGCAGTACTTC. This gives the protein CASSPGTDNYEQYF.

The table lists this clone with a count of one. The V call is TRBV6-5, the J call TRBJ2-1, with 8 bases matching TRBD2. Per the germline V gene, CDR1 is MNHEY and CDR2 is SVGAGI. V was clipped by 7 bases and J by 0 bases; unmatched bases: 5. This CDR3 contains 15 residues. This CDR3 reads CASTIAGSSYNEQFF. CDR3 coding DNA: TGTGCCAGCACTATAGCGGGGAGCTCCTACAATGAGCAGTTCTTC.

In nucleotides, the CDR3 is TGTGCCATCAGTGAGTCAGGGTACCAAGAGACCCAGTACTTC. This sequence encodes CAISESGYQETQYF. The chain combines TRBV10-3 with TRBJ2-5; D remains unclear. V was cut by 0 bases and J by 0 bases, with 5 bases left in between. The CDR3 loop spans 14 amino acids. Looked up from germline, CDR1 is ENHRY and CDR2 is SYGVKD.

The genes are TRBV10-2 and TRBJ2-5; a possible D gene is TRBD2 (6 bases). The CDR3 loop spans 13 amino acids. Germline V gene lookup returns CDR1 WSHSY and CDR2 SAAADI. Trimming cost V 7 bases and J 5 bases, with 14 bases left between them. The CDR3 coding sequence is TGCGCCAGCACTGATCTGGGGAGGGAGACCCAGTACTTC. This codes for CASTDLGRETQYF.